The entry that follows covers one T cell receptor beta chain sequence. These data originate in a study of shared clonotypes between healthy human individuals. This table comes from immunoSEQ multiplex PCR, and its TCRdb copy is limited to in-frame clones, with some not included. The sample lists millions of clones, roughly nine tenths occurring once. Sequencing used naive CD4+ T cells sorted from blood. Described subset: CD45RA+ positively selected. The sequence was obtained from a man between 18 and 35 years old in good health.

In DNA, the CDR3 is TGTGCCAGCAGCTATTCTTGGACAGGGAGTAACACTGAAGCTTTCTTT. Protein sequence: CASSYSWTGSNTEAFF. V gene TRBV7-2 combines with J gene TRBJ1-1, with 8 bases matching TRBD1. V shed 4 bases and J 2 bases; nucleotides not matched to a gene: 9. Germline assignment: CDR1 SGHTA and CDR2 FQGNSA. This CDR3 region has 16 residues.